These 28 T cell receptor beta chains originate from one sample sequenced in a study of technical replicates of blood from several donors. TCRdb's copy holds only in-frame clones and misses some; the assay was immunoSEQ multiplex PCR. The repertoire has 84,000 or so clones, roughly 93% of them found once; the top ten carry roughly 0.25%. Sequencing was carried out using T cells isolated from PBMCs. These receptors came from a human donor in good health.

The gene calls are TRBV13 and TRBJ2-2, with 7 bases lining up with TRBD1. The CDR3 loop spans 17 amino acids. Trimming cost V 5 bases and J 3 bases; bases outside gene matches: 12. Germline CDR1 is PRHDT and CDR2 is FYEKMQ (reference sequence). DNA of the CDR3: TGTGCCAGCAGCGGGACCCGACAGGGCGACGACACCGGGGAGCTGTTTTTT. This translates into CASSGTRQGDDTGELFF.

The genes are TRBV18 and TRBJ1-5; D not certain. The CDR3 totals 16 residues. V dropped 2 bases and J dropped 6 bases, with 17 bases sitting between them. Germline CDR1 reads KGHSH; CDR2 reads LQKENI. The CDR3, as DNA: TGTGCCAGCTCACCAGAGTTTACGCACTCTTCTCAGCCCCAGCATTTT. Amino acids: CASSPEFTHSSQPQHF.

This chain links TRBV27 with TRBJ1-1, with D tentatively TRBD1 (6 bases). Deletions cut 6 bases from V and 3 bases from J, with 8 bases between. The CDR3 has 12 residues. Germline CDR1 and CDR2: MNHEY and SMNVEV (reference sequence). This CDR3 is CASRNRDTEAFF. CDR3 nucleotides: TGTGCCAGCAGAAACAGGGACACTGAAGCTTTCTTT.

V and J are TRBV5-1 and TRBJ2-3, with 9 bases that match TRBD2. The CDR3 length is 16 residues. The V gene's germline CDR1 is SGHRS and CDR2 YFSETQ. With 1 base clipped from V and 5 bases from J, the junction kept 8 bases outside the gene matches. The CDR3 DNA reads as TGCGCCAGCAGCTTGTCTGTAGCGGGGGCAGGAGATACGCAGTATTTT. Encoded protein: CASSLSVAGAGDTQYF.

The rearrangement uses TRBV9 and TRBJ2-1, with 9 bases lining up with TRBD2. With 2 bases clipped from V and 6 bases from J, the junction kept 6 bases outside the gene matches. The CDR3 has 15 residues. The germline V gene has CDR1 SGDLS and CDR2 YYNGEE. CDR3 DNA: TGTGCCAGCAGCGTGCGAAGTAGCGGGGGCAATGAGCAGTTCTTC. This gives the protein CASSVRSSGGNEQFF.

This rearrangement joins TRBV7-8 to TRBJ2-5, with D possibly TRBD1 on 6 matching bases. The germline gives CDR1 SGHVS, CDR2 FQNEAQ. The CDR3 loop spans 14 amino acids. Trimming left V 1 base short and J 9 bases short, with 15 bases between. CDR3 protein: CASSLDRQAAAQYF. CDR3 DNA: TGTGCCAGCAGCTTAGATCGACAGGCAGCGGCCCAGTACTTC.

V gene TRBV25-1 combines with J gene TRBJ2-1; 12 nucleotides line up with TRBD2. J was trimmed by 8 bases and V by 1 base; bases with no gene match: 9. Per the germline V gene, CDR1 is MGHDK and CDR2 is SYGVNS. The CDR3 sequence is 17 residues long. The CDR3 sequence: CASSESHGLAGRDEQFF. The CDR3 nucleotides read TGTGCCAGCAGTGAATCCCATGGACTAGCGGGGCGAGATGAGCAGTTCTTC.

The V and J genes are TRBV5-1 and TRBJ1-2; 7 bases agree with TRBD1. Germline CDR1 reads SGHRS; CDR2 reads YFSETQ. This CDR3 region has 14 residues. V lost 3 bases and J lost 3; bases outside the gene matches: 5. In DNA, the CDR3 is TGCGCCAGCAGCTCAGGACAGGTGCACTATGGCTACACCTTC. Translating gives CASSSGQVHYGYTF.

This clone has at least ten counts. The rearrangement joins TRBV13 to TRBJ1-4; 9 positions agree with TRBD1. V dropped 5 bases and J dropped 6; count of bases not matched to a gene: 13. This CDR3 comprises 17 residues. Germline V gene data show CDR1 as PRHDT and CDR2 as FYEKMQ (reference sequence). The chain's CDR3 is CASSATPYRDRDEKLFF. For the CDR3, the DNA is TGTGCCAGCAGCGCAACGCCTTACCGGGACAGGGATGAAAAACTGTTTTTT.

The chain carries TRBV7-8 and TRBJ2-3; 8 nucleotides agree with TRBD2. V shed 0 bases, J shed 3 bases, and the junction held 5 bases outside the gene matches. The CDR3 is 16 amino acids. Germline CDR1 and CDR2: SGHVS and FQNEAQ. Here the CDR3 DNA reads TGTGCCAGCAGCTTAGCCCCGGGAGGGGGGACAGATACGCAGTATTTT. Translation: CASSLAPGGGTDTQYF.

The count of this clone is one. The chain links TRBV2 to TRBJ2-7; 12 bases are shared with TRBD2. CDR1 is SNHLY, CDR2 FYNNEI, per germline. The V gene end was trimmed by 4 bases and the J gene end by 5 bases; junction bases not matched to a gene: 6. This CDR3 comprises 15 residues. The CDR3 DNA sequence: TGTGCCAGCAGTGTGGGGACTAGCGGGTTAGACGAGCAGTACTTC. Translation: CASSVGTSGLDEQYF. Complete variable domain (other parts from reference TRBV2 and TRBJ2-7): EPEVTQTPSHQVTQMGQEVILRCVPISNHLYFYWYRQILGQKVEFLVSFYNNEISEKSEIFDDQFSVERPDGSNFTLKIRSTKLEDSAMYFCASSVGTSGLDEQYFGPGTRLTVT.

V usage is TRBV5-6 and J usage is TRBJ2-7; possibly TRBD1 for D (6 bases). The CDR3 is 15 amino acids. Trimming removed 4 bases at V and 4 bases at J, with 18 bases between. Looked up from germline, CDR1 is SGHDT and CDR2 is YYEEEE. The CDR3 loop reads CASSGDRDMVYEQYF. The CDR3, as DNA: TGTGCCAGCAGCGGTGACCGGGACATGGTGTACGAGCAGTACTTC.

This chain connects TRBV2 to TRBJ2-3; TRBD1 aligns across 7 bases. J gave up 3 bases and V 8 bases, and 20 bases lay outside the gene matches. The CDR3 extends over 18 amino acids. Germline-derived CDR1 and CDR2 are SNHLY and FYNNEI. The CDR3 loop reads CASPLRDRERTATDTQYF. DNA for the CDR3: TGTGCCAGCCCCCTAAGAGACAGGGAGAGGACAGCAACAGATACGCAGTATTTT.

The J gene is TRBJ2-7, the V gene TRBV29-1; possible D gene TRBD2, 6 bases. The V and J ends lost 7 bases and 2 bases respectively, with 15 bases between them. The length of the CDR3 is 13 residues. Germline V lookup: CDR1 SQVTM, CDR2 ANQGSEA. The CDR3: CSGGEDGTYEQYF. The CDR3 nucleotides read TGCAGCGGGGGGGAGGACGGGACCTACGAGCAGTACTTC.

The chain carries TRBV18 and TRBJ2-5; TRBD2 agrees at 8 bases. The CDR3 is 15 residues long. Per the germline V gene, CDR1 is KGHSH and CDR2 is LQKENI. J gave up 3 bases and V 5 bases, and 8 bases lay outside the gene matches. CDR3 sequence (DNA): TGTGCCAGCTCATCCGCGGCGGGGGGCGAAGAGACCCAGTACTTC. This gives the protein CASSSAAGGEETQYF.

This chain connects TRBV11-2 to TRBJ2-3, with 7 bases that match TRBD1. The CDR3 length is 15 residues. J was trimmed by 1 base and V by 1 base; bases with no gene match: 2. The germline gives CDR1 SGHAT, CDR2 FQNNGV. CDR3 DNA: TGTGCCAGCAGCTTAGCCGGACAGGGCACAGATACGCAGTATTTT. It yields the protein CASSLAGQGTDTQYF. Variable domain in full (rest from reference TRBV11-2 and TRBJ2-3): EAGVAQSPRYKIIEKRQSVAFWCNPISGHATLYWYQQILGQGPKLLIQFQNNGVVDDSQLPKDRFSAERLKGVDSTLKIQPAKLEDSAVYLCASSLAGQGTDTQYFGPGTRLTVL.

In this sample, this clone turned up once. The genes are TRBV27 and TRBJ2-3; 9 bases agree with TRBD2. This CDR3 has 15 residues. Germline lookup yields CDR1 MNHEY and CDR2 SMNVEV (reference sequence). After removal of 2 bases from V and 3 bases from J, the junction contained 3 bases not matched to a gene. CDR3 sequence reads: CASSLGAGGTDTQYF. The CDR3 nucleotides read TGTGCCAGCAGTTTAGGAGCGGGGGGTACAGATACGCAGTATTTT.

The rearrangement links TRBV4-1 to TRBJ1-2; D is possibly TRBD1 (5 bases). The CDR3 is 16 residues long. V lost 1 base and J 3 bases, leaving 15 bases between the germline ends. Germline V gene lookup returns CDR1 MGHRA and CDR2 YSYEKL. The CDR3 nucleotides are TGCGCCAGCAGCCAAGCTCCCGACAGCTATTACTATGGCTACACCTTC. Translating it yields CASSQAPDSYYYGYTF.

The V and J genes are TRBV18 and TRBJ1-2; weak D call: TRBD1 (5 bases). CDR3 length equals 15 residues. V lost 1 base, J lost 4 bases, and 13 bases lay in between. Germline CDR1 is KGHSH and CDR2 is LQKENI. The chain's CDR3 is CASSPRQGSSYGYTF. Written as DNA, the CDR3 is TGTGCCAGCTCACCACGGCAGGGATCCTCCTATGGCTACACCTTC.

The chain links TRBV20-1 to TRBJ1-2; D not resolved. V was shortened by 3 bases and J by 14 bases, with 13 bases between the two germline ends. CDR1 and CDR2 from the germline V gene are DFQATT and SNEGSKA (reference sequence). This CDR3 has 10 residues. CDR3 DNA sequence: TGCAGTGCTAGGGCTCCAATTTGGACCTTC. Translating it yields CSARAPIWTF.

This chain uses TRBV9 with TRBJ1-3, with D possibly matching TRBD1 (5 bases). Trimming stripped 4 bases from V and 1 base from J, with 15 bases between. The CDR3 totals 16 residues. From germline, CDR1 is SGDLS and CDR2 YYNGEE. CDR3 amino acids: CASSSGSRGSGNTIYF. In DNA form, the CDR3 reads TGTGCCAGCAGCTCCGGCAGTAGGGGTTCTGGAAACACCATATATTTT.

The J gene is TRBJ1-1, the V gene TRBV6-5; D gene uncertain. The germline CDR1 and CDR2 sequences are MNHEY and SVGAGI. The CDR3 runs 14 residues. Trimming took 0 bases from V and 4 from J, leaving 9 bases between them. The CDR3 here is CASSYSRVGTEAFF. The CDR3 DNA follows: TGTGCCAGCAGTTACTCGAGGGTTGGCACTGAAGCTTTCTTT.

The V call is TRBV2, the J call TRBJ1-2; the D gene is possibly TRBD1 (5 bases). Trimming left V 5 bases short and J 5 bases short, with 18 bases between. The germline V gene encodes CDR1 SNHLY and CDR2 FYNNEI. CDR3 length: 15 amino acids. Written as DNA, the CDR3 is TGTGCCAGCAGTAAAGACAGCCTGAACCCATATGGCTACACCTTC. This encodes CASSKDSLNPYGYTF.

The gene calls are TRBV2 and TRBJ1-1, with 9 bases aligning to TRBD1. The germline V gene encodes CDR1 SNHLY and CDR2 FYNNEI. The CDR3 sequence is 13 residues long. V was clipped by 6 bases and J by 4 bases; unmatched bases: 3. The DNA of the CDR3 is TGTGCCAGCAGGACGACAGGGGGCACTGAAGCTTTCTTT. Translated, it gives CASRTTGGTEAFF. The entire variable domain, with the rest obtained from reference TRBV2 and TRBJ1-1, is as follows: EPEVTQTPSHQVTQMGQEVILRCVPISNHLYFYWYRQILGQKVEFLVSFYNNEISEKSEIFDDQFSVERPDGSNFTLKIRSTKLEDSAMYFCASRTTGGTEAFFGQGTRLTVV.

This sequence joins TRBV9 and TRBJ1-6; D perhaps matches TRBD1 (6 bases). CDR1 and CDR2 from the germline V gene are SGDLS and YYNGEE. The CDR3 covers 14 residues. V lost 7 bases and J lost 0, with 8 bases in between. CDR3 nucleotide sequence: TGTGCCAGCGGGGACAACTCCTATAATTCACCCCTCCACTTT. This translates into CASGDNSYNSPLHF.

The CDR3: CASSYFGRAFHGYTF. CDR3 nucleotides: TGTGCCAGCAGTTACTTTGGCAGGGCCTTTCATGGCTACACCTTC. The V call is TRBV6-5, the J call TRBJ1-2; D perhaps matches TRBD1 (5 bases). Trimming pared 1 base from V and 6 bases from J, leaving 15 bases between. Germline V CDR1 and CDR2: MNHEY, SVGAGI. The CDR3 totals 15 residues.

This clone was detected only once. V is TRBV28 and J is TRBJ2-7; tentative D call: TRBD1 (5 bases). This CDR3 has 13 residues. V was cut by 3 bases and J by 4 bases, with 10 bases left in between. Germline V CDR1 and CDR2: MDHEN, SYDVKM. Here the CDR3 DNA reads TGTGCCAGCAGTTTGGGGCCAGGATACGAGCAGTACTTC. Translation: CASSLGPGYEQYF.

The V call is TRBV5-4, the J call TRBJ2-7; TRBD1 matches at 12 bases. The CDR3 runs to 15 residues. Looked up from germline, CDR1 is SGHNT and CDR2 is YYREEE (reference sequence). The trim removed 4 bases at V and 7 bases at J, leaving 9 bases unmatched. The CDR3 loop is CASSKEGQGAGEQYF. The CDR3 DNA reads TGTGCCAGCAGCAAGGAGGGACAGGGGGCAGGAGAGCAGTACTTC. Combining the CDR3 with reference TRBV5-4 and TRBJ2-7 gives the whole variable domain ETGVTQSPTHLIKTRGQQVTLRCSSQSGHNTVSWYQQALGQGPQFIFQYYREEENGRGNFPPRFSGLQFPNYSSELNVNALELDDSALYLCASSKEGQGAGEQYFGPGTRLTVT.